The rows below give T cell receptor beta chains drawn from one sample of a study of blood T cell repertoires in COVID-19. Using immunoSEQ multiplex PCR, the repertoire was profiled, and TCRdb retains in-frame clones only, with some absent. The data contain about 88,000 clones, roughly nine tenths of them singletons. The sequencing sample was made of peripheral blood. The receptors come from a woman aged 80 or older with active COVID-19. CDR3s include the opening cysteine and the closing phenylalanine or tryptophan. Each record gives: D gene, J gene, V gene, clone size, CDR3 DNA, CDR3 protein. A D gene is named only where the DNA matches it firmly. Clone size is stated in some rows and not others, as once, few, many or a class when expanded.

D gene: TRBD1
J gene: TRBJ1-2
V gene: TRBV18
clone size: .
CDR3 DNA: TGTGCCAGCTCACTACGGGACAGCACTACTAACTATGGCTACACCTTC
CDR3 protein: CASSLRDSTTNYGYTF

D gene: TRBD2
J gene: TRBJ2-5
V gene: TRBV24-1
clone size: .
CDR3 DNA: TGTGCCACCAGTGATTACCCCCCGGGACTAGCGGATTATATTCCGTCGCAAGAGACCCAGTACTTC
CDR3 protein: CATSDYPPGLADYIPSQETQYF

D gene: TRBD2
J gene: TRBJ2-1
V gene: TRBV7-8
clone size: .
CDR3 DNA: TGTGCCAGCAGCTTAGGGACTAGCGCCTACAATGAGCAGTTCTTC
CDR3 protein: CASSLGTSAYNEQFF

D gene: TRBD1
J gene: TRBJ2-1
V gene: TRBV18
clone size: .
CDR3 DNA: TGTGCCAGCTCACCTATCGGGACAGGGGTTCGTAGGTCCTACAATGAGCAGTTCTTC
CDR3 protein: CASSPIGTGVRRSYNEQFF

D gene: .
J gene: TRBJ1-2
V gene: TRBV28
clone size: .
CDR3 DNA: TGTGCCAGCAACCTACAGGGTGTGGATGGCTACACCTTC
CDR3 protein: CASNLQGVDGYTF

D gene: TRBD2
J gene: TRBJ2-7
V gene: TRBV7-2
clone size: .
CDR3 DNA: TGTGCCAGCAGCTTAGAGCTAGCGGGAGACGAGCAGTACTTC
CDR3 protein: CASSLELAGDEQYF

D gene: TRBD1
J gene: TRBJ2-7
V gene: TRBV4-1
clone size: .
CDR3 DNA: TGCGCCAGCAGCGTTTCGACAGGGAACTACGAGCAGTACTTC
CDR3 protein: CASSVSTGNYEQYF

D gene: TRBD2
J gene: TRBJ2-3
V gene: TRBV20-1
clone size: .
CDR3 DNA: TGCAGTGCTAGTAACCTCCTATCTAGCGGGGGGATGGATACGCAGTATTTT
CDR3 protein: CSASNLLSSGGMDTQYF

D gene: TRBD2
J gene: TRBJ2-7
V gene: TRBV20-1
clone size: .
CDR3 DNA: TGCAGTGCTAGTGATACGTCTAGCGGCTACGAGCAGTACTTC
CDR3 protein: CSASDTSSGYEQYF

D gene: TRBD2
J gene: TRBJ2-6
V gene: TRBV7-2
clone size: .
CDR3 DNA: TGTGCCAGCAGCTCGTGGGGACTAGCAAGCTCTGGGGCCAACGTCCTGACTTTC
CDR3 protein: CASSSWGLASSGANVLTF

D gene: TRBD2
J gene: TRBJ2-1
V gene: TRBV5-1
clone size: .
CDR3 DNA: TGCGCCAGCAGCTTGGCCCTAGCGGGAGGTTATGAGCAGTTCTTC
CDR3 protein: CASSLALAGGYEQFF

D gene: .
J gene: TRBJ2-7
V gene: TRBV5-1
clone size: .
CDR3 DNA: TGCGCCAGCAGCCCGGGACTTTCAGGCCCCTACGAGCAGTACTTC
CDR3 protein: CASSPGLSGPYEQYF

D gene: .
J gene: TRBJ2-1
V gene: TRBV11-2
clone size: .
CDR3 DNA: TGTGCCAGCAGCTGGGGCAGGTCGGGGGATGAGCAGTTCTTC
CDR3 protein: CASSWGRSGDEQFF

D gene: TRBD1
J gene: TRBJ2-7
V gene: TRBV3-1/TRBV3-2
clone size: few
CDR3 DNA: TGTGCCAGCAGCCAACAGGACAGGCGCTCCTACGAGCAGTACTTC
CDR3 protein: CASSQQDRRSYEQYF

D gene: .
J gene: TRBJ2-2
V gene: TRBV19
clone size: .
CDR3 DNA: TGTGCCAGTAGTACCCGGGTCCTCACCGGGGAGCTGTTTTTT
CDR3 protein: CASSTRVLTGELFF

D gene: TRBD2
J gene: TRBJ2-1
V gene: TRBV11-2
clone size: .
CDR3 DNA: TGTGCCAGCAGCTTATCCTTAGCGGGGCAGTTCTTC
CDR3 protein: CASSLSLAGQFF

D gene: .
J gene: TRBJ1-1
V gene: TRBV18
clone size: .
CDR3 DNA: TGTGCCAGCTCACCACAGGGACTCAACACTGAAGCTTTCTTT
CDR3 protein: CASSPQGLNTEAFF

D gene: .
J gene: TRBJ2-5
V gene: TRBV13
clone size: .
CDR3 DNA: TGTGCCAGCAGCGCAAAAAGGGGGGGGGAGACCCAGTACTTC
CDR3 protein: CASSAKRGGETQYF